Below, one T cell receptor beta chain is given with its context. What it binds is not known. These data are taken from a study of cytomegalovirus exposure and HLA in healthy donors. Whole-study findings and limits: A list of roughly 180 TCR beta chains associated with cytomegalovirus was given. The tendency of first-cohort TCR clusters to co-occur in the roughly 110 validation repertoires was identified by a subsequent analysis.

Generated by immunoSEQ multiplex PCR, the TCRdb table keeps only in-frame clones and is missing some. The sample records 110,000 to 150,000 clones, about 94% being singletons. V gave up 1 base and J gave up 8 bases; unmatched junction bases: 8. Germline-derived CDR1 and CDR2 are MDHEN and SYDVKM. This CDR3 is 15 amino acids long. Sequenced: PBMCs. The sequence was obtained from a man between 18 and 29 years old in good health and CMV-seropositive. The gene calls are TRBV28 and TRBJ2-4, with TRBD2 matching over 7 bases. The CDR3 region has the DNA TGTGCCAGCAGTTTATCAAGGGTGGCGGGAGACATTCAGTACTTC. Protein sequence: CASSLSRVAGDIQYF. Full variable domain (outside the CDR3, taken from reference TRBV28 and TRBJ2-4): DVKVTQSSRYLVKRTGEKVFLECVQDMDHENMFWYRQDPGLGLRLIYFSYDVKMKEKGDIPEGYSVSREKKERFSLILESASTNQTSMYLCASSLSRVAGDIQYFGAGTRLSVL.